The clone carrying this TCR beta chain was detected only a few times. As yet, its antigen is unknown. The CDR3 is 16 amino acids. Trimming left V 1 base short and J 0 bases short, with 9 bases between. Germline V gives CDR1 LGHDT, CDR2 YNNKEL (reference sequence). TCRdb processed the 5' RACE reads anew with MiXCR; each CDR3 protein has one entry. The table lists approximately 600,000 distinct CDR3 sequences, 7% to 7.5% of them singletons, with less than 2% in the top ten. This entry is derived from a study of identical twins. Study findings and constraints: Weaker excess twin sharing was observed in beta out-of-frame sequences.

This same sample was also taken into another study, of yellow fever vaccine responses in identical twins.

This receptor was identified in a woman aged 18-35 years in good health. The J gene is TRBJ2-2, the V gene TRBV3-1; no reliable D call. The sequenced sample consisted of PBMCs. The CDR3 loop reads CASSQVDWANTGELFF. In DNA form, the CDR3 reads TGTGCCAGCAGCCAAGTGGATTGGGCGAACACCGGGGAGCTGTTTTTT.